This entry is about one TCR beta chain. This clonotype was observed a few times. Its antigen specificity is not known. Base qualities are not at hand, and no much larger clone is one base apart. This specimen comes from a study (dated by TCRdb to between 2015 and 2017). For the wider study: The study tested whether tumor-infiltrating Tregs in breast cancer are recruited from blood Tregs or converted in situ from other CD4+ T cell subsets. Study-level results and caveats: The TCR alpha and beta sequences of tumor-infiltrating Tregs showed the greatest overlap with tumor naive CD4+ T cells, followed by blood naive CD4+ T cells. The validation in the larger cohort was limited to a single TCR beta V-J rearrangement instead of whole repertoires. In terms of TCR gene usage, tumor memory CD4+ T cells clustered together with blood and lymph node memory CD4+ cells, as well as with lymph node naive CD4+ cells.

Full-length TCR variable regions were amplified by 5' RACE PCR with constant-region reverse primers, followed by semi-nested PCR with Nested Universal Primer A. Using the ReliaPrep RNA Cell Miniprep System, total RNA was extracted, and the SMARTer RACE 5'/3' Kit was then used to reverse transcribe the RNA into 5'RACE-ready cDNA. Full-length TCR alpha and beta libraries were barcoded with multiplex adaptors and sequenced on an Illumina MiSeq. As for the authors' bioinformatics: Sequencing data were pooled across the five patients for each of nine subset-tissue groups and compared by unsupervised clustering of TCR gene usage. The Morisita-Horn index was used to calculate repertoire similarity, with shared sequences weighted according to their contribution to each repertoire. The raw public data were reprocessed by TCRdb itself: fastp quality trimming at Q25, MiXCR clonotype calling, in-frame beta chains only. Each entry merges the rows of one CDR3 protein and shows their most common DNA and genes. The V and J calls were not made by the authors but by TCRdb's processing. The sample yields under 65,000 distinct CDR3 sequences; less than 25% were counted once. Roughly 2.9% of the sample goes to the ten largest clones.

From a lookup of the germline V gene (reference sequence), CDR1 and CDR2 are LNHDA and SQIVND. From the cysteine up to the phenylalanine, the CDR3 has a length of 16 residues. The retained sequence is limited to the CDR3, 48 bases, with the frame set at the first base. Between the V and J ends, shortened by 6 bases and 1 base respectively, the junction contains 16 bases. Cells that were CD4+CD25+CD127-/low were the ones isolated as Tregs. Tregs, naive and memory CD4+ T cells from tumor, blood and ipsilateral draining lymph nodes of five breast cancer patients underwent full-length TCR alpha and beta sequencing. Tumor tissue, along with lymph nodes from ipsilateral axillary dissection, was perfused with PBS, minced, and then digested using collagenase I and hyaluronidase. Sorted cell populations were confirmed by FACS to exceed 90% purity.

Sequenced input: tumor-infiltrating Tregs sorted from the breast tumor. The receptor chain draws on TRBV19 and TRBJ1-5, and perhaps TRBD1 as D gene, on 6 matching bases. This clonotype originated in a female donor with breast cancer. The CDR3 protein sequence reads: CASRVTGSVSNQPQHF. The nucleotides are TGTGCCAGTAGGGTCACAGGGAGTGTGAGCAATCAGCCCCAGCATTTT.